The clone carrying this TCR beta chain was seen once. Its antigen is unidentified. This sample stems from a study of T cells in Graves' hyperthyroidism and ophthalmopathy. Overall study findings and caveats: Ophthalmopathy onset followed model prediction by a median about 6.5 months. Through a model of 13 V-J features, ophthalmopathy was separated from stable hyperthyroidism.

V lost 4 bases to trimming and J lost 4 bases, with 14 bases between them. Germline V gene data show CDR1 as ENHRY and CDR2 as SYGVKD. The CDR3 has 16 amino acids. Authors of the study amplified TCR beta CDR3 regions from RNA transcripts. HTBI primers were used for first-round RT-PCR of the TCR CDR3. Via MiXCR, TCRdb re-called the multiplex PCR reads, giving one row per CDR3 protein. The data show more than 550,000 distinct CDR3 sequences, with 40% to 55% seen just once and roughly 7.2% held by the top ten. The study excluded patients with uncontrolled infection, other autoimmune disease, pregnancy or lactation. The study based diagnoses on clinical symptoms, serum thyroxine and TRAb, thyroid ultrasound and orbital computed tomography.

The receptor comes from an adult man with Graves' disease, either hyperthyroidism or ophthalmopathy (not recorded which). The chain couples TRBV10-3 to TRBJ1-6, with D maybe TRBD1 (5 bases). Sequenced material: peripheral blood or thyroid tissue (not recorded which). CDR3 DNA sequence: TGTGCCATCAGTGCGCTCGGGGCGACTTATAATTCACCCCTCCACTTT. Residues: CAISALGATYNSPLHF.